This T cell receptor (beta chain) was captured in a study of blood T cell repertoires in COVID-19. Turning to the study itself: The origin of the acute and convalescent COVID-19 samples was the United States, Italy and Spain.

Assay: immunoSEQ multiplex PCR; the TCRdb copy retains only in-frame clones and omits some. The repertoire holds 270,000 or so clones, with roughly 90% as singletons. The CDR3 has 15 residues. V was shortened by 3 bases and J by 1 base, with 11 bases between the two germline ends. Germline loops: CDR1 SNHLY, CDR2 FYNNEI. The chain employs TRBV2 and TRBJ2-3, with D perhaps TRBD2 (6 bases). Sequencing input: PBMCs or T cells enriched from blood (not recorded which). The sequence came from a woman in her thirties or forties with acute COVID-19. CDR3 sequence reads: CASSDVGGGTDTQYF. CDR3 DNA: TGTGCCAGCAGTGACGTCGGGGGAGGCACAGATACGCAGTATTTT.